This T cell receptor beta chain was identified in a study of T cells in Graves' hyperthyroidism and ophthalmopathy. General study findings and limits: Most thyroid clonotypes expanded above 0.001 appeared in blood too.

This clonotype was found many times. Its antigen is undetermined. V lost 0 bases, J lost 5 bases, and 13 bases lay in between. CDR1 and CDR2 from the germline V gene are WNHNN and SYGVQD (reference sequence). The CDR3 is 15 amino acids. Amplified regions were TCR beta CDR3 sequences from RNA transcripts. TCR CDR3 regions were first amplified by RT-PCR with HTBI primers. TCRdb recomputed calls from the multiplex PCR reads with MiXCR, one row per CDR3 protein. The sample records about 340,000 distinct CDR3 sequences, 21% being singletons. No progression to ophthalmopathy during 18 months of follow-up defined stable disease.

V is TRBV10-1 and J is TRBJ2-5; no definite D call. Specimen: blood. The receptor's source is a woman aged 50 to 60 with Graves' hyperthyroidism. CDR3 nucleotide sequence: TGCGCCAGCAGTGAGTCCGGGCAAAGGATGGAGACCCAGTACTTC. Translating it yields CASSESGQRMETQYF.